The 25 T cell receptor beta chains listed next were all sequenced from one sample in a study of spatial heterogeneity in lung cancer. Indicated time point: sample taken at primary tumor resection. Whole RNA, isolated from tumor, nontumor lung or frozen PBMC, was sequenced without prior sorting. In TCRdb, the 5' RACE reads were re-called with MiXCR into one record per CDR3 protein. The sample shows 60,000 to 90,000 distinct CDR3 sequences, approximately 12% of them seen only once. Here the sequenced sample was PBMCs, taken at surgery. All receptors derive from a male donor with early-stage non-small cell lung cancer.

The table lists this clonotype with many counts. The chain uses TRBV5-8 and TRBJ2-5; possible D gene TRBD2, 5 bases. V lost 4 bases to trimming and J lost 5 bases, with 15 bases between them. This CDR3 contains 14 residues. Germline CDR1 SGHTS, CDR2 YDEGEE. This chain's CDR3 is CASSPEPADETQYF. The DNA for the CDR3 is TGTGCCAGCAGCCCCGAACCAGCGGACGAGACCCAGTACTTC.

This clonotype has a handful of counts. This chain uses TRBV6-5 with TRBJ2-6; a possible D gene is TRBD1 (6 bases). The V gene lost 6 bases and the J gene lost 4 bases, with 25 bases spanning the gap. Looked up from germline, CDR1 is MNHEY and CDR2 is SVGAGI. The CDR3 has 19 residues. The CDR3 loop reads CASSQTSTQGVKGANVLTF. For the CDR3, the DNA is TGTGCCAGCAGCCAAACCAGTACACAGGGAGTGAAAGGGGCCAACGTCCTGACTTTC.

This clonotype was detected ten times or more. This chain uses TRBV5-1 with TRBJ2-7; unclear D gene. Germline CDR1 reads SGHRS; CDR2 reads YFSETQ. This CDR3 has 14 residues. V was cut by 0 bases and J by 2 bases, with 9 bases left in between. The CDR3 protein is CASSLAVAAYEQYF. The CDR3 region has the DNA TGCGCCAGCAGCTTGGCTGTTGCTGCCTACGAGCAGTACTTC.

The chain links TRBV20-1 to TRBJ2-1; TRBD2 matches at 7 bases. In germline, CDR1 is DFQATT, CDR2 SNEGSKA (reference sequence). Germline trimming cut 3 bases from V and 2 bases from J; bases unmatched to any gene: 7. The length of the CDR3 is 15 residues. This CDR3 reads CSASTPAGTYNEQFF. CDR3 nucleotide sequence: TGCAGTGCTAGCACCCCAGCGGGAACCTACAATGAGCAGTTCTTC.

In its sample, this clonotype was seen many times. The chain uses TRBV16 and TRBJ1-1, with no clear D. The CDR3 consists of 15 residues. Germline lookup yields CDR1 KGHSY and CDR2 FQNENV. Trimming pared 5 bases from V and 2 bases from J, leaving 15 bases between. The CDR3 bases are TGTGCCAGCAGCACATCACCGGCAGTAAACACTGAAGCTTTCTTT. Translating it yields CASSTSPAVNTEAFF.

This clonotype was seen only a few times. V and J are TRBV27 and TRBJ1-4; tentative D call: TRBD1 (5 bases). The CDR3 sequence is 15 residues long. Trimming left V 3 bases short and J 2 bases short, with 10 bases between. The germline CDR1 and CDR2 sequences are MNHEY and SMNVEV (reference sequence). The CDR3 bases are TGTGCCAGCAGTTTGCTCGGGGGTACTAATGAAAAACTGTTTTTT. It yields the protein CASSLLGGTNEKLFF.

This chain connects TRBV12-3 or TRBV12-4 to TRBJ1-1, with D possibly TRBD1 on 5 matching bases. The V and J ends lost 5 bases and 1 base respectively, with 11 bases between them. The CDR3 spans 14 residues. CDR3 bases: TGTGCCAGCAGTCCCGGGACGCAGAACACTGAAGCTTTCTTT. Encoded protein: CASSPGTQNTEAFF.

At least ten counts were recorded for this clonotype. The chain is built from TRBV6-5 and TRBJ1-2; 9 bases are shared with TRBD1. From germline, CDR1 is MNHEY and CDR2 SVGAGI. After removal of 1 base from V and 4 bases from J, the junction contained 4 bases not matched to a gene. CDR3 length: 15 amino acids. The DNA of the CDR3 is TGTGCCAGCAGTTACTTGACAGGGGGAACCTATGGCTACACCTTC. This encodes CASSYLTGGTYGYTF.

The genes are TRBV5-6 and TRBJ1-2; no definite D call. Germline CDR1 and CDR2: SGHDT and YYEEEE. V was trimmed by 6 bases and J by 4 bases, leaving 16 bases between them. The CDR3 loop spans 14 amino acids. CDR3 nucleotide sequence: TGTGCCAGCATCGGACCCCTACGTGCCTATGGCTACACCTTC. Its protein is CASIGPLRAYGYTF.

This clonotype was observed at least ten times. The chain is built from TRBV5-1 and TRBJ2-5; TRBD2 matches 8 bases. The V and J ends lost 1 base and 4 bases, in that order; junction bases with no gene match: 3. CDR3 length equals 14 residues. Germline V CDR1 and CDR2: SGHRS, YFSETQ. This chain's CDR3 is CASSLLAGRETQYF. CDR3 sequence (DNA): TGCGCCAGCAGCTTGTTAGCGGGACGAGAGACCCAGTACTTC.

This clonotype was picked up a small number of times. The genes are TRBV4-3 and TRBJ2-7, with TRBD1 matching 11 bases. CDR1 and CDR2 (germline): LGHNA, YSLEER. The CDR3 spans 16 residues. With V trimmed by 1 base and J by 2 bases, 4 bases remained unmatched. CDR3 protein: CASSQAPGQGAYEQYF. The DNA of the CDR3 is TGCGCCAGCAGCCAAGCACCGGGACAGGGGGCCTACGAGCAGTACTTC.

The chain has TRBV4-2 and TRBJ2-7; D gene unclear. Per the germline V gene, CDR1 is LGHNA and CDR2 is YNFKEQ. Deletions cut 0 bases from V and 3 bases from J, with 12 bases between. The CDR3 spans 15 residues. The CDR3 sequence is CASSQDERRHYEQYF. The CDR3 DNA reads TGTGCCAGCAGCCAAGATGAGCGTCGGCACTACGAGCAGTACTTC.

The chain links TRBV6-2 or TRBV6-3 to TRBJ1-5; TRBD1 matches at 8 bases. The CDR3 spans 15 residues. Germline V CDR1 and CDR2: MNHEY, SVGEGT. V lost 2 bases and J lost 7; bases outside the gene matches: 7. CDR3 bases: TGTGCCAGCAGTTACCGCGGACAGGGAGGCCAGCCCCAGCATTTT. It translates to CASSYRGQGGQPQHF.

This clonotype was counted only a few times. The V and J genes are TRBV11-3 and TRBJ2-6, with a weak D call TRBD1 (6 bases). CDR3 length: 16 amino acids. The V gene's germline CDR1 is SGHNT and CDR2 YENEEA. V was clipped by 3 bases and J by 2 bases, with 11 bases between them. CDR3 nucleotides: TGTGCCAGCAGCTTGGGCAGGGGTACTGGGGCCAACGTCCTGACTTTC. Protein product: CASSLGRGTGANVLTF.

By share of the sample, this clonotype is medium-sized. This sequence joins TRBV5-6 and TRBJ1-1; no clear D. The CDR3 contains 15 residues. Per the germline V gene, CDR1 is SGHDT and CDR2 is YYEEEE. V gave up 0 bases and J gave up 1 base, with 10 bases separating them. The CDR3 spells CASSLVMAANTEAFF. DNA for the CDR3: TGTGCCAGCAGCTTGGTGATGGCAGCGAACACTGAAGCTTTCTTT.

Worth noting for this clonotype: One base away lies a much larger clone, so this may be a sequencing read error. The DNA of the CDR3 is TGCAGCGTCGGGAACACTGAAGCTTTCTTT. It is translated as CSVGNTEAFF. The chain uses TRBV29-1 and TRBJ1-1; D is ambiguous. Trimming left V 6 bases short and J 1 base short, with 3 bases between. Germline loops: CDR1 SQVTM, CDR2 ANQGSEA. The CDR3 runs to 10 residues.

In this sample, this clonotype turned up a few times. The chain couples TRBV5-1 to TRBJ2-5, with D possibly being TRBD1 or TRBD2 (5 bases each). The CDR3 is 15 amino acids. The V gene's germline CDR1 is SGHRS and CDR2 YFSETQ. The V gene lost 4 bases and the J gene lost 5 bases, with 18 bases spanning the gap. The CDR3 nucleotides read TGCGCCAGCAGCATCGGGACCCAACAAGGGGAGACCCAGTACTTC. Its translation: CASSIGTQQGETQYF.

The chain couples TRBV5-1 to TRBJ1-1, with D perhaps TRBD1 (6 bases). The CDR3 runs to 15 residues. The germline V and J ends were trimmed by 1 base and 3 bases, with 13 bases remaining between them. Per germline, CDR1 SGHRS and CDR2 YFSETQ. This CDR3 reads CASSLLGGSDTEAFF. The CDR3, as DNA: TGCGCCAGCAGCTTGTTAGGGGGATCAGACACTGAAGCTTTCTTT.

The chain joins TRBV11-2 to TRBJ1-4; maybe TRBD1 (6 bases). This CDR3 has 15 amino acids. CDR1 and CDR2 from the germline V gene are SGHAT and FQNNGV. V was cut by 0 bases and J by 7 bases, with 12 bases left in between. In nucleotides, the CDR3 is TGTGCCAGCAGCTTAGACAGGGGATCCAGTGAAAAACTGTTTTTT. It encodes CASSLDRGSSEKLFF.

This clonotype showed up just a few times. This chain uses TRBV10-3 with TRBJ2-7; D perhaps matches TRBD1 (5 bases). V lost 7 bases and J lost 0, with 16 bases in between. CDR3 length: 15 residues. Germline V gene data show CDR1 as ENHRY and CDR2 as SYGVKD. The CDR3 is CAITVATESSYEQYF. The CDR3 bases are TGTGCCATCACGGTGGCGACAGAAAGCTCCTACGAGCAGTACTTC.

This clonotype was detected a few times. The CDR3 reads CASSRQGSQPQHF. CDR3 in DNA: TGTGCCAGCAGTCGACAGGGTTCCCAGCCCCAGCATTTT. The chain employs TRBV12-3 or TRBV12-4 and TRBJ1-5; 7 bases fit TRBD1. The trim removed 5 bases at V and 7 bases at J, leaving 5 bases unmatched. This CDR3 is 13 amino acids long.

V is TRBV9 and J is TRBJ2-1, with no clear D. Germline CDR1 and CDR2: SGDLS and YYNGEE. Trimming took off 4 bases at V and 8 bases at J, with 7 bases between the two ends. The CDR3 loop spans 11 amino acids. CDR3 DNA: TGTGCCAGCAGCACCAGTCATGAGCAGTTCTTC. Protein product: CASSTSHEQFF.

This rearrangement joins TRBV20-1 to TRBJ2-1; 12 nucleotides align to TRBD2. Germline assignment: CDR1 DFQATT and CDR2 SNEGSKA (reference sequence). V gave up 6 bases and J gave up 4 bases; unmatched junction bases: 4. This CDR3 contains 14 residues. Here the CDR3 DNA reads TGCAGTGCGTCCGGGACTAGCGGGTACAATGAGCAGTTCTTC. This encodes CSASGTSGYNEQFF.

This clonotype turned up a few times. The rearrangement joins TRBV5-6 to TRBJ2-5; D gene ambiguous. The CDR3 consists of 15 residues. Germline V CDR1 and CDR2: SGHDT, YYEEEE. V was trimmed by 2 bases and J by 2 bases, leaving 13 bases between them. CDR3 DNA sequence: TGTGCCAGCAGCTTAAGTTCAAGGGTGCAAGAGACCCAGTACTTC. Translating gives CASSLSSRVQETQYF.

Ten or more counts support this clonotype. The V call is TRBV7-6, the J call TRBJ2-2; no reliable D call. The V end was cut by 0 bases, the J end by 6 bases, with 11 bases between. CDR1 and CDR2 from the germline V gene are SGHVS and FNYEAQ. The CDR3 is made up of 15 amino acids. CDR3 bases: TGTGCCAGCAGCTTAGCCCCTCCCCGAGCCGGGGAGCTGTTTTTT. This codes for CASSLAPPRAGELFF.